A single sample gave rise to the 10 T cell receptor beta chains below, sequenced in a study of cytomegalovirus exposure and HLA in healthy donors. Vbeta (60) and Jbeta (13) primers were used in the PCR. Assay used: immunoSEQ multiplex PCR; TCRdb lists only in-frame clones, some missing. The sample includes about 65,000 clones, 70% to 80% of them seen just once. The sample comprised PBMCs. The source is a girl aged 5-17 years in good health and CMV-seropositive.

The DNA for the CDR3 is TGTGCCAGCAGTTTTGGTAGCGGGATAAATGAGCAGTTCTTC. This encodes CASSFGSGINEQFF. The rearrangement links TRBV6-5 to TRBJ2-1; 8 positions agree with TRBD2. J was trimmed by 7 bases and V by 4 bases; bases with no gene match: 6. Germline CDR1 reads MNHEY; CDR2 reads SVGAGI. The CDR3 covers 14 residues.

V and J are TRBV15 and TRBJ2-7; D possibly corresponds to TRBD1 (5 bases). Trimming stripped 0 bases from V and 4 bases from J, with 10 bases between. CDR1 and CDR2 (germline): LNHNV, YYDKDF (reference sequence). The CDR3 loop spans 14 amino acids. The CDR3 sequence: CATSRDQGAYEQYF. CDR3 DNA: TGTGCCACCAGCAGAGATCAAGGGGCGTACGAGCAGTACTTC.

The rearrangement joins TRBV14 to TRBJ2-3; tentatively, D is TRBD2 (5 bases). The CDR3 contains 17 residues. CDR1 is SGHDN, CDR2 FVKESK, per germline. V was pared by 2 bases and J by 4 bases, with 19 bases between. The CDR3 region is CASSQPGLREISDTQYF. The CDR3 DNA sequence: TGTGCCAGCAGCCAACCCGGGCTAAGGGAGATCTCAGATACGCAGTATTTT.

This clone occurred once. J is TRBJ2-5 and V is TRBV7-9, with a tentative D call TRBD1 (5 bases). Trimming removed 5 bases at V and 5 bases at J, with 18 bases between. This CDR3 has 15 amino acids. Germline V lookup: CDR1 SEHNR, CDR2 FQNEAQ (reference sequence). The CDR3 bases are TGTGCCAGCAGCCACCTAGACAGAACTCATGAGACCCAGTACTTC. It codes for CASSHLDRTHETQYF.

This clone was seen only a few times. This chain links TRBV29-1 with TRBJ1-1; D gene ambiguous. Trimming removed 7 bases from V and 2 bases from J, with 17 bases in between. The germline gives CDR1 SQVTM, CDR2 ANQGSEA. This CDR3 contains 14 residues. The DNA of the CDR3 is TGCAGCGCCGGAGTGGGAGGGAGAAACACTGAAGCTTTCTTT. Amino acids: CSAGVGGRNTEAFF.

This chain links TRBV6-5 with TRBJ2-3; the D gene is possibly TRBD1 (6 bases). The CDR3 loop spans 12 amino acids. Trimming removed 6 bases from V and 6 bases from J, with 10 bases in between. Germline CDR1 MNHEY, CDR2 SVGAGI. The CDR3 here is CASSRRGDTQYF. CDR3 bases: TGTGCCAGCAGCCGAAGGGGGGATACGCAGTATTTT.

J is TRBJ2-3 and V is TRBV15; TRBD2 agrees at 8 bases. Germline CDR1 is LNHNV and CDR2 is YYDKDF (reference sequence). The CDR3 sequence is 15 residues long. The ends lost 1 base at V and 2 bases at J; junction bases unmatched: 2. This CDR3 reads CATSRGAGATDTQYF. The DNA for the CDR3 is TGTGCCACCAGCAGAGGAGCGGGGGCCACAGATACGCAGTATTTT.

This chain uses TRBV9 with TRBJ1-4; no clear D gene. The V gene lost 0 bases and the J gene lost 8 bases, with 8 bases spanning the gap. This CDR3 has 13 amino acids. CDR1 and CDR2 (germline): SGDLS, YYNGEE. The CDR3 bases are TGTGCCAGCAGCGTAGGGCCGGGGGAAAAACTGTTTTTT. Its translation: CASSVGPGEKLFF.

This clone was seen a handful of times. The genes are TRBV6-5 and TRBJ2-1; D is perhaps TRBD2 (5 bases). Germline V lookup: CDR1 MNHEY, CDR2 SVGAGI. CDR3 size: 16 residues. Trimming removed 2 bases at V and 6 bases at J, with 17 bases between. The CDR3 sequence: CASSYLPRLEGNEQFF. DNA of the CDR3: TGTGCCAGCAGTTACCTCCCTCGGCTTGAGGGCAATGAGCAGTTCTTC.

The gene calls are TRBV10-2 and TRBJ1-5, with D maybe TRBD1 (6 bases). Germline CDR1 is WSHSY and CDR2 is SAAADI. The CDR3 length is 12 residues. V lost 8 bases and J lost 7, with 12 bases in between. The CDR3 is CASGEQGQPQHF. For the CDR3, the DNA is TGCGCCAGCGGAGAACAGGGACAGCCCCAGCATTTT.